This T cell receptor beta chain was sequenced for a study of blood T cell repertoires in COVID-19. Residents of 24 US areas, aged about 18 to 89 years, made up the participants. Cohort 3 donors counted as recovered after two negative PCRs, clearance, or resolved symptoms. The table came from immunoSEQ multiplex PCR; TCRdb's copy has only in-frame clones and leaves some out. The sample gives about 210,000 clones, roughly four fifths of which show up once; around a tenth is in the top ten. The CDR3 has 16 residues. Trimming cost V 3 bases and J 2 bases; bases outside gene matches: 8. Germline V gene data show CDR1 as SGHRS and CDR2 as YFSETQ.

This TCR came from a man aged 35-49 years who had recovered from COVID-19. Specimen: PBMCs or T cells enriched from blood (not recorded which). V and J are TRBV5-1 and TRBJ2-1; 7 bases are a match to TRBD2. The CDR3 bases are TGCGCCAGCAGCTCGGTCTCGGGAGGAGCCTACAATGAGCAGTTCTTC. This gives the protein CASSSVSGGAYNEQFF.